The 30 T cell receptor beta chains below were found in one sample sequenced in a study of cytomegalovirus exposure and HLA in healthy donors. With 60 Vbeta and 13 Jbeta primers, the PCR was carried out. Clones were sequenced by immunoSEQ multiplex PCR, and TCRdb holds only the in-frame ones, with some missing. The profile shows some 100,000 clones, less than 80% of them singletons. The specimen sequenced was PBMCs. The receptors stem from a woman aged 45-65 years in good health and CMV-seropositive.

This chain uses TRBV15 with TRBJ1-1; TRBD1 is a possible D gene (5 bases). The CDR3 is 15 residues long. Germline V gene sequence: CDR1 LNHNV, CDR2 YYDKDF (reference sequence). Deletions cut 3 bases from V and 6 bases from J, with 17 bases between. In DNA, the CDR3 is TGTGCCACCAGCAGGGCCCGAAGGGCGGGGGCTGAAGCTTTCTTT. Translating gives CATSRARRAGAEAFF.

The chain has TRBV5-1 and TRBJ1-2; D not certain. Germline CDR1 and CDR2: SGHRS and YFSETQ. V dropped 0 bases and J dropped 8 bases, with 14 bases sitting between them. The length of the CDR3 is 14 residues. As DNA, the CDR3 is TGCGCCAGCAGCTTGGGAGACGGACTGGGGGGCTACACCTTC. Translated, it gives CASSLGDGLGGYTF.

The chain's CDR3 is CASSERTSWKFF. CDR3 bases: TGTGCCAGCAGTGAAAGGACTAGTTGGAAGTTCTTC. The genes are TRBV2 and TRBJ2-1; 7 bases agree with TRBD2. The germline CDR1 and CDR2 sequences are SNHLY and FYNNEI. The ends lost 2 bases at V and 14 bases at J; junction bases unmatched: 6. This CDR3 region has 12 residues.

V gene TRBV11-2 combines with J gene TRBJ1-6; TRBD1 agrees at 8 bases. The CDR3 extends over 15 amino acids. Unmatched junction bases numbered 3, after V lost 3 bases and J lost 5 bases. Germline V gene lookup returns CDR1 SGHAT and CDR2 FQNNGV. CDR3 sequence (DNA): TGTGCCAGCAGCTTTGGACAGGGAAATAATTCACCCCTCCACTTT. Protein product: CASSFGQGNNSPLHF.

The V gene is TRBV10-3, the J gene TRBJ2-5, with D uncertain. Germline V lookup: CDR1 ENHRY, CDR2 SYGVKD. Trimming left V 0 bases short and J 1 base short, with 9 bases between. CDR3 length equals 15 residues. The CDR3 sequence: CAISESWSTQETQYF. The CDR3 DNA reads TGTGCCATCAGTGAGTCGTGGAGCACCCAAGAGACCCAGTACTTC.

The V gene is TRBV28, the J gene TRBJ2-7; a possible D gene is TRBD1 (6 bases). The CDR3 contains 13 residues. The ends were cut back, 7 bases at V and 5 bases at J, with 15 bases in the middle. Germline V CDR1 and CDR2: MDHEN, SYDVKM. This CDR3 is CASTPGASHEQYF. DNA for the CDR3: TGTGCCAGCACCCCAGGGGCAAGCCACGAGCAGTACTTC.

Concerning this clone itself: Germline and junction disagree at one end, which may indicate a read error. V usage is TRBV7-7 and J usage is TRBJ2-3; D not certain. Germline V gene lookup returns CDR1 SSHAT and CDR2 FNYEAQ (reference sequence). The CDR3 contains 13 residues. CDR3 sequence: CASSRGVGDTQYF. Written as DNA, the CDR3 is TGTGCTAGCAGCCGCGGAGTTGGGGATACGCAGTATTTT.

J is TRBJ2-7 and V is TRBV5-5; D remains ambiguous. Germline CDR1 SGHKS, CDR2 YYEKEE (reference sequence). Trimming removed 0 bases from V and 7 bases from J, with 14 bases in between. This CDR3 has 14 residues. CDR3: CASSLGAPDWEQYF. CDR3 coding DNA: TGTGCCAGCAGCTTGGGGGCCCCGGATTGGGAGCAGTACTTC.

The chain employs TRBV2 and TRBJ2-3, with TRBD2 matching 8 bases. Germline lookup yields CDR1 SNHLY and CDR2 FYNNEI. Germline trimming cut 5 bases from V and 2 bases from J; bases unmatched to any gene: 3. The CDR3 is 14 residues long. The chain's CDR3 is CASSSTSATDTQYF. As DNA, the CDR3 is TGTGCCAGCAGTTCGACTAGCGCCACAGATACGCAGTATTTT.

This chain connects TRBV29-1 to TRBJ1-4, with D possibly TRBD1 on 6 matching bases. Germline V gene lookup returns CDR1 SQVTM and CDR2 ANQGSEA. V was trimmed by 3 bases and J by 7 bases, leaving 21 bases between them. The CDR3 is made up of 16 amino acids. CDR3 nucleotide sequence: TGCAGCGTTGATGGGGGGGGCCGGACCCGTGGTGAAAAACTGTTTTTT. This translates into CSVDGGGRTRGEKLFF.

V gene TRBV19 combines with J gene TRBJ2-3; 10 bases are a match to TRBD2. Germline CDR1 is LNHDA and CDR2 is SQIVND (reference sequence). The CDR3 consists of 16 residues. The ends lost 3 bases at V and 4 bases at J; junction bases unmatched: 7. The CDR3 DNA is TGTGCCAGTAGTATGCGAGCGGGGGGGCAGGCAGATACGCAGTATTTT. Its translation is CASSMRAGGQADTQYF.

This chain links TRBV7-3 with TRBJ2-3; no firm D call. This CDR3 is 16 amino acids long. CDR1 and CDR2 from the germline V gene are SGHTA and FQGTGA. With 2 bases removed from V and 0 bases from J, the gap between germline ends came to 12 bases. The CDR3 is CASSLGGKSSTDTQYF. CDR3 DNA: TGTGCCAGCAGCTTAGGCGGAAAATCTAGCACAGATACGCAGTATTTT.

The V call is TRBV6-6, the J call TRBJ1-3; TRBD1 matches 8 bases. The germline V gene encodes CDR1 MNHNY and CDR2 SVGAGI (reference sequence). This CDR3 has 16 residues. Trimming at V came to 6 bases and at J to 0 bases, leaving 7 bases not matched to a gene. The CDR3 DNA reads TGTGCCAGCAGGGGGACAGGAACTAGCTCTGGAAACACCATATATTTT. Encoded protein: CASRGTGTSSGNTIYF.

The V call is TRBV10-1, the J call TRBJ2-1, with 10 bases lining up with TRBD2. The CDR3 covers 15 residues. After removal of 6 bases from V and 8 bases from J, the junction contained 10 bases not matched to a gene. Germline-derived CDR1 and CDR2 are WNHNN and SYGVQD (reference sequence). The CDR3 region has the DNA TGCGCCAGCAGGCCTAGCGGGAGTTTAGTTTATGAGCAGTTCTTC. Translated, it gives CASRPSGSLVYEQFF.

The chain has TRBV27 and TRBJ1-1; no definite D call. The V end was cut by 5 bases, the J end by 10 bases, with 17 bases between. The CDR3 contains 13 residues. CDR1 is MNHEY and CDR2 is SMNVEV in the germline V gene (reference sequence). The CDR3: CASSPRSEPGAFF. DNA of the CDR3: TGTGCCAGCAGTCCTAGGAGCGAACCGGGAGCTTTCTTT.

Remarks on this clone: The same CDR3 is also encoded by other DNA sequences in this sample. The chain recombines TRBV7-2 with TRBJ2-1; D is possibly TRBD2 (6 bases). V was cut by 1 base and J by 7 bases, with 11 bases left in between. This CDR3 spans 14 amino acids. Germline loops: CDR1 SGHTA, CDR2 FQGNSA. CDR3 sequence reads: CASSLVSGGNEQFF. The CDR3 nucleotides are TGTGCCAGCAGCTTAGTTAGTGGGGGGAATGAGCAGTTCTTC.

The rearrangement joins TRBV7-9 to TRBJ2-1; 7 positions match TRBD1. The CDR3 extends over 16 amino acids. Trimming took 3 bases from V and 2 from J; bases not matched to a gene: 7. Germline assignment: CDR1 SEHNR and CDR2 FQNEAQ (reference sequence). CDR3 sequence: CASSFPDRAPYNEQFF. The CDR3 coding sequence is TGTGCCAGCAGCTTCCCCGACAGGGCCCCCTACAATGAGCAGTTCTTC.

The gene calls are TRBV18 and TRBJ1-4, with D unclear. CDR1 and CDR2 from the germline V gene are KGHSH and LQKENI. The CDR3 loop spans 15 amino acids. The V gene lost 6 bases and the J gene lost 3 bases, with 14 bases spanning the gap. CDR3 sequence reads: CASSYTGMANEKLFF. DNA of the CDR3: TGTGCCAGCTCTTATACGGGGATGGCTAATGAAAAACTGTTTTTT.

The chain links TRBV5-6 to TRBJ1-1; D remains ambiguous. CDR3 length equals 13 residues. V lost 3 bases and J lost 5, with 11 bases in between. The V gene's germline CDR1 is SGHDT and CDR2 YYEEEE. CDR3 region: CASSYLRGTEAFF. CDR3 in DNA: TGTGCCAGCAGCTACCTACGGGGTACTGAAGCTTTCTTT.

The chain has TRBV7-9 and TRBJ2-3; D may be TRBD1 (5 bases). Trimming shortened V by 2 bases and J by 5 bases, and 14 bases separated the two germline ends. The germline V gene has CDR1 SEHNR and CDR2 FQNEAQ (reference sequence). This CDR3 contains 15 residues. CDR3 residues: CASSLRTGAEDTQYF. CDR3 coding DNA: TGTGCCAGCAGCTTAAGAACTGGGGCTGAAGATACGCAGTATTTT. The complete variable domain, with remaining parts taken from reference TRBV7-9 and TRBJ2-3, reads DTGVSQNPRHKITKRGQNVTFRCDPISEHNRLYWYRQTLGQGPEFLTYFQNEAQLEKSRLLSDRFSAERPKGSFSTLEIQRTEQGDSAMYLCASSLRTGAEDTQYFGPGTRLTVL.

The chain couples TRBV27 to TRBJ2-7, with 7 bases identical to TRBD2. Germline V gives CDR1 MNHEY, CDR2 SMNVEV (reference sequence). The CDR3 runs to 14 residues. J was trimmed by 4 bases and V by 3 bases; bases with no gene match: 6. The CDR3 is CASSFGSGPYEQYF. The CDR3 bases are TGTGCCAGCAGTTTCGGTAGCGGGCCTTACGAGCAGTACTTC.

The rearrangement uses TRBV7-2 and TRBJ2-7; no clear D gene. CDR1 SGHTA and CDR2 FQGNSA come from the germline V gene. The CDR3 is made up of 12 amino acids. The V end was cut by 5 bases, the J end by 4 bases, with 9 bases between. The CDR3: CASSNREYEQYF. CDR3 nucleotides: TGTGCCAGCAGCAACAGAGAGTACGAGCAGTACTTC.

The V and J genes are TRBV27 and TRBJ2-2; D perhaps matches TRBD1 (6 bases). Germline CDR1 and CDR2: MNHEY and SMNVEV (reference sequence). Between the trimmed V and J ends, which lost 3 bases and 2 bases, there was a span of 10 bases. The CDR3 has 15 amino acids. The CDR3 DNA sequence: TGTGCCAGCAGTTTTTCAGGGGCTAACACCGGGGAGCTGTTTTTT. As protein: CASSFSGANTGELFF.

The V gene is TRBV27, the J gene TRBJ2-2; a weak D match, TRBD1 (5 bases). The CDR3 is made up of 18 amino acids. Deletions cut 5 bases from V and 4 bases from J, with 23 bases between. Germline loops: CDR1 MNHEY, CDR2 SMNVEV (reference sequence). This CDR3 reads CASSPYQRQTLPTGELFF. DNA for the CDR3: TGTGCCAGCAGTCCATATCAAAGACAGACACTCCCCACCGGGGAGCTGTTTTTT.

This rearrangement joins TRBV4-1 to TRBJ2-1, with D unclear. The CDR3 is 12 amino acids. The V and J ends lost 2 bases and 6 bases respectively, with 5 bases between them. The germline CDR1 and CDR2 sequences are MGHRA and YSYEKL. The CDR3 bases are TGCGCCAGCAGCCAACTCGTCAATGAGCAGTTCTTC. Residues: CASSQLVNEQFF.

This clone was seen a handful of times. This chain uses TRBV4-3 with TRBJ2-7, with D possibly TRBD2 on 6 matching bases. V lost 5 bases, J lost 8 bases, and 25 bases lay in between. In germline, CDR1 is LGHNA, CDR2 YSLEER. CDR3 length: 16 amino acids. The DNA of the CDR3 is TGCGCCAGCAGCTTAAACCAGGGACCGAGCGGAGGGCAGCAGTACTTC. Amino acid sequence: CASSLNQGPSGGQQYF.

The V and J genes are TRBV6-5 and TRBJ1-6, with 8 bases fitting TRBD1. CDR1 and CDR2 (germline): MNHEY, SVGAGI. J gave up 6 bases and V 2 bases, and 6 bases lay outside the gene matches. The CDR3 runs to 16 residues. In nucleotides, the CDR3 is TGTGCCAGCAGTTACCCGACAGGGGCTGGTAATTCACCCCTCCACTTT. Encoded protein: CASSYPTGAGNSPLHF.

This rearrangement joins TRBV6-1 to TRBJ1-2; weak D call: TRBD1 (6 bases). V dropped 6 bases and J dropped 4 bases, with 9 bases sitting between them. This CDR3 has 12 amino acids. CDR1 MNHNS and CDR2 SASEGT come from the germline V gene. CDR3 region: CASRADSYGYTF. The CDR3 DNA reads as TGTGCCAGCAGGGCGGACAGCTATGGCTACACCTTC.

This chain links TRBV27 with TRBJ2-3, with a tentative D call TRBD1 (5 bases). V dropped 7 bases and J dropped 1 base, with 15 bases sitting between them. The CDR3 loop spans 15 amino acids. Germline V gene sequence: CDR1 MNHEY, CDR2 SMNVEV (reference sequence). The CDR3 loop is CASTLGQGRTDTQYF. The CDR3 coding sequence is TGTGCCAGCACCCTGGGGCAGGGCCGCACAGATACGCAGTATTTT.

CDR3 sequence reads: CASRPTGLSNQPQHF. CDR3 nucleotides: TGTGCCAGCAGACCGACAGGGCTTAGCAATCAGCCCCAGCATTTT. The V gene is TRBV6-1, the J gene TRBJ1-5, with 7 bases identical to TRBD1. CDR3 length: 15 residues. The germline CDR1 and CDR2 sequences are MNHNS and SASEGT. The V gene end was trimmed by 6 bases and the J gene end by 0 bases; junction bases not matched to a gene: 5.